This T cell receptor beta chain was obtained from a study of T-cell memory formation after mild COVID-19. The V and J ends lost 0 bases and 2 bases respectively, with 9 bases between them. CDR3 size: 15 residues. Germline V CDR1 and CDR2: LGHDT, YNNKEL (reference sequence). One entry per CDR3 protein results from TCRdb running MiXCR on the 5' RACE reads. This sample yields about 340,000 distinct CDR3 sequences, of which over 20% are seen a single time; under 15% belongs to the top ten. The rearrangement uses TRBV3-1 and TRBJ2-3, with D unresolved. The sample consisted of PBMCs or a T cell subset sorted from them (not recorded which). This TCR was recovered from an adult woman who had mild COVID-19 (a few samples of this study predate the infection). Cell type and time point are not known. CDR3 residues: CASSQEGVFTDTQYF. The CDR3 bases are TGTGCCAGCAGCCAAGAGGGTGTATTCACAGATACGCAGTATTTT.